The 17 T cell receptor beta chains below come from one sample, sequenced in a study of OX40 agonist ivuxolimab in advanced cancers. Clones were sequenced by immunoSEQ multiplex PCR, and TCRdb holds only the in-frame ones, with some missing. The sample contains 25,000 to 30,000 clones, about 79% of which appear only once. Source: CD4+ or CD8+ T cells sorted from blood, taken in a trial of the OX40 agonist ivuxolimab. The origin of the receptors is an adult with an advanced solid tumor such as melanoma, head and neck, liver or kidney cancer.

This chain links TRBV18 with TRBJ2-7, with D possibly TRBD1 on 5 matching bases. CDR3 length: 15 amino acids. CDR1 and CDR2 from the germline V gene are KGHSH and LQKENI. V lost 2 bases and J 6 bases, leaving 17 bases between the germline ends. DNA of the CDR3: TGTGCCAGCTCACCAAGCCGAGACAGCGTTGGCGAGCAGTACTTC. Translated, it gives CASSPSRDSVGEQYF. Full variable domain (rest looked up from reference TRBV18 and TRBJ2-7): NAGVMQNPRHLVRRRGQEARLRCSPMKGHSHVYWYRQLPEEGLKFMVYLQKENIIDESGMPKERFSAEFPKEGPSILRIQQVVRGDSAAYFCASSPSRDSVGEQYFGPGTRLTVT.

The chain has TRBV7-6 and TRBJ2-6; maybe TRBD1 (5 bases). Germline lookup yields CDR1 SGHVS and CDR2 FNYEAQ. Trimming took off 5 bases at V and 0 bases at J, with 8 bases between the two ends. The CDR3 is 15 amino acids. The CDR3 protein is CASSPQDSGANVLTF. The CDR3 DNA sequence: TGTGCCAGCAGCCCACAGGACTCTGGGGCCAACGTCCTGACTTTC.

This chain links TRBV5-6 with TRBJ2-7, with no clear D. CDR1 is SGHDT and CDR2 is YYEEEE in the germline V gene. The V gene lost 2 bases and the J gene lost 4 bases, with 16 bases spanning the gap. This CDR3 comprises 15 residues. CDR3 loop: CASSFIQALGYEQYF. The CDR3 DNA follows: TGTGCCAGCAGCTTCATCCAGGCACTTGGGTACGAGCAGTACTTC.

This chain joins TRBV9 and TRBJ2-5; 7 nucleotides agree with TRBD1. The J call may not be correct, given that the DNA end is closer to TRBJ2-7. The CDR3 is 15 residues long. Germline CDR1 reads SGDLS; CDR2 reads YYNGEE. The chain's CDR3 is CASSVGGTEAYEQYF. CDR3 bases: TGTGCCAGCAGCGTAGGAGGGACAGAAGCCTACGAGCAGTACTTC.

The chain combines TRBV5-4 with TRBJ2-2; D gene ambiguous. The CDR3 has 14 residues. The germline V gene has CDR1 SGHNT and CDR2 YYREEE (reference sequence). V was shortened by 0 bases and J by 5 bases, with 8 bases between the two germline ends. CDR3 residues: CASSLGGDTGELFF. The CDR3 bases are TGTGCCAGCAGCTTGGGTGGTGATACCGGGGAGCTGTTTTTT.

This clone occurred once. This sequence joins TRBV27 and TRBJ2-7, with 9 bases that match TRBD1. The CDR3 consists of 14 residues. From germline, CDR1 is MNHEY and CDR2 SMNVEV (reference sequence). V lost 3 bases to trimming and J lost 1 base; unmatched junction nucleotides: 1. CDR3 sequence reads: CASSFGQGSYEQYF. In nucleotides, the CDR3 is TGTGCCAGCAGTTTCGGACAGGGGTCCTACGAGCAGTACTTC.

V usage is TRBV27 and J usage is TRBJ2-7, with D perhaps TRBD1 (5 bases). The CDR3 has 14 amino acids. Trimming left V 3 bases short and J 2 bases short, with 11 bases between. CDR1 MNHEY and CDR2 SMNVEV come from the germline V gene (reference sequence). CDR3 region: CASSFWQGPYEQYF. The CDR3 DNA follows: TGTGCCAGCAGTTTTTGGCAGGGTCCCTACGAGCAGTACTTC.

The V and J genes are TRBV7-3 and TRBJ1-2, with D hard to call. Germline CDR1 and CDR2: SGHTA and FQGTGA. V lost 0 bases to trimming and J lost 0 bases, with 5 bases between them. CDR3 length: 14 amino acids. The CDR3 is CASSLTYPNYGYTF. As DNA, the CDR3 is TGTGCCAGCAGCTTAACATATCCTAACTATGGCTACACCTTC.

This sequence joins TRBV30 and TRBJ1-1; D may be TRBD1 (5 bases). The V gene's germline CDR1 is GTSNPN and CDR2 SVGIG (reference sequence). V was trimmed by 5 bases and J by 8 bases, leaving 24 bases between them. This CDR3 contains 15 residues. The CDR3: CAWGPKTALYGEAFF. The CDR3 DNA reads TGTGCCTGGGGTCCAAAGACAGCCCTCTACGGGGAAGCTTTCTTT.

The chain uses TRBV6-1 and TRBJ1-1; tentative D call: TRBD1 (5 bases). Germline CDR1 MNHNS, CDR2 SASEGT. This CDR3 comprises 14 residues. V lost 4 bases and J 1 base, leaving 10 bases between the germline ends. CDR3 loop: CASSARTQNTEAFF. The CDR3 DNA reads TGTGCCAGCAGTGCTAGGACACAGAACACTGAAGCTTTCTTT.

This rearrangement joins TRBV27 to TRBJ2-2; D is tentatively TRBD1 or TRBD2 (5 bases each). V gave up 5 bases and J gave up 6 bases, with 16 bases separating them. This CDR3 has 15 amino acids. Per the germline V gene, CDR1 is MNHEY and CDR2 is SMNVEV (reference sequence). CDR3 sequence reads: CASSQGETRAGELFF. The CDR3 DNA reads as TGTGCCAGCAGTCAAGGGGAAACGAGGGCCGGGGAGCTGTTTTTT.

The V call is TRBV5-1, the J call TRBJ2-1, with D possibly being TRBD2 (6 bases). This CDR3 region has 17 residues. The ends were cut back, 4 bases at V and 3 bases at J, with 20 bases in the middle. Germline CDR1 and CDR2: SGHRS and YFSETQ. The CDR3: CASSGGLKVTLYNEQFF. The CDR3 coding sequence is TGCGCCAGCAGCGGGGGACTGAAGGTAACTCTCTACAATGAGCAGTTCTTC. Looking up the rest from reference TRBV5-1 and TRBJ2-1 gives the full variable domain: KAGVTQTPRYLIKTRGQQVTLSCSPISGHRSVSWYQQTPGQGLQFLFEYFSETQRNKGNFPGRFSGRQFSNSRSEMNVSTLELGDSALYLCASSGGLKVTLYNEQFFGPGTRLTVL.

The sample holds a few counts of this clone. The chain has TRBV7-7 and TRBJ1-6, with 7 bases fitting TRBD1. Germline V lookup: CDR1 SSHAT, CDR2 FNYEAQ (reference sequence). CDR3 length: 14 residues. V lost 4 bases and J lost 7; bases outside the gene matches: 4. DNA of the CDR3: TGTGCCAGCAGCTACGGACAGGAAAATTCACCCCTCCACTTT. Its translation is CASSYGQENSPLHF.

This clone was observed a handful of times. The DNA for the CDR3 is TGTGCCACCAGCAGAGATCGTGGCAGTTCGAACACTGAAGCTTTCTTT. It yields the protein CATSRDRGSSNTEAFF. This chain connects TRBV15 to TRBJ1-1, with D uncertain. CDR1 and CDR2 from the germline V gene are LNHNV and YYDKDF (reference sequence). The CDR3 sequence is 16 residues long. V was clipped by 0 bases and J by 1 base, with 12 bases between them.

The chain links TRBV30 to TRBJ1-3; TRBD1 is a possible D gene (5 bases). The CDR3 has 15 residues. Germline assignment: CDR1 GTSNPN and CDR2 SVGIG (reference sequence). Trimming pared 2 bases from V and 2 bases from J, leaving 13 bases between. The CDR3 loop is CAWSRRPGAGNTIYF. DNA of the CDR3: TGTGCCTGGAGTCGGCGTCCGGGGGCTGGAAACACCATATATTTT.

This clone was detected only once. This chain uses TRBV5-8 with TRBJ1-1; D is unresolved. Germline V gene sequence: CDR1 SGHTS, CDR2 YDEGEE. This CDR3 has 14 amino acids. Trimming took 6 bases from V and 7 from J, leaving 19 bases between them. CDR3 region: CASTRLEAWSEAFF. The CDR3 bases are TGTGCCAGCACCCGGTTAGAGGCATGGAGTGAAGCTTTCTTT.

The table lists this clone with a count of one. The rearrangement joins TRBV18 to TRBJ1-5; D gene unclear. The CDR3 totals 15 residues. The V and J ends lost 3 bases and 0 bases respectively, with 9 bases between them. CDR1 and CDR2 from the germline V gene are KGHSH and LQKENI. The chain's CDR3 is CASSPSWASNQPQHF. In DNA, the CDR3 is TGTGCCAGCTCACCGTCCTGGGCTAGCAATCAGCCCCAGCATTTT.